The 10 T cell receptor beta chains given below trace back to one sample, sequenced in a study of PD-1 blockade in classical Hodgkin lymphoma. The patients all showed relapse after autologous stem cell transplantation, while their brentuximab vedotin exposure varied. TCRdb's copy holds only in-frame clones and misses some; the assay was immunoSEQ multiplex PCR. Here the sample spans roughly 56,000 clones, approximately 90% being singletons. Sample: peripheral blood mononuclear cells (PBMCs), taken before the second cycle of nivolumab. Receptor source: a human donor with classical Hodgkin lymphoma.

The J gene is TRBJ2-7, the V gene TRBV6-5; D might be TRBD1 (6 bases). V lost 2 bases to trimming and J lost 4 bases, with 15 bases between them. Germline CDR1 is MNHEY and CDR2 is SVGAGI. The CDR3 covers 15 residues. The CDR3 reads CASSYTGTGVYEQYF. In nucleotides, the CDR3 is TGTGCCAGCAGTTACACAGGGACGGGTGTGTACGAGCAGTACTTC.

Remarks on this clone: Other DNA sequences from this sample encode an identical CDR3 as well. V and J are TRBV5-1 and TRBJ1-1; D gene unclear. CDR1 is SGHRS, CDR2 YFSETQ, per germline. The V and J ends lost 1 base and 1 base respectively, with 5 bases between them. CDR3 length equals 13 residues. CDR3 nucleotides: TGCGCCAGCAGCTTGACGGGGAACACTGAAGCTTTCTTT. This sequence encodes CASSLTGNTEAFF.

This rearrangement joins TRBV7-8 to TRBJ1-5; 7 bases match TRBD1. The junction had 15 bases not matched to a gene; V was cut back by 8 bases and J by 5 bases. From germline, CDR1 is SGHVS and CDR2 FQNEAQ. This CDR3 comprises 16 residues. CDR3 loop: CASREDRVRSDQPQHF. In nucleotides, the CDR3 is TGTGCCAGCCGAGAAGACAGGGTTAGGTCGGATCAGCCCCAGCATTTT.

CDR3 region: CASSRGTQNTEAFF. The CDR3 DNA sequence: TGTGCCAGCAGCCGAGGGACTCAGAACACTGAAGCTTTCTTT. The chain uses TRBV14 and TRBJ1-1, with D maybe TRBD1 (5 bases). CDR1 and CDR2 from the germline V gene are SGHDN and FVKESK. The CDR3 covers 14 residues. The V gene lost 4 bases and the J gene lost 1 base, with 10 bases spanning the gap.

This rearrangement joins TRBV5-1 to TRBJ2-4; D is possibly TRBD2 (6 bases). V dropped 2 bases and J dropped 8 bases, with 11 bases sitting between them. The germline V gene encodes CDR1 SGHRS and CDR2 YFSETQ. The CDR3 is 13 amino acids. The CDR3 coding sequence is TGCGCCAGCAGCTTATGGGGCGGGGACATTCAGTACTTC. Amino acid sequence: CASSLWGGDIQYF.

This clone appeared once. The CDR3 bases are TGCGCCAGCAGCTCTAGACAGGGAGACACCGGGGAGCTGTTTTTT. Translated, it gives CASSSRQGDTGELFF. V is TRBV5-1 and J is TRBJ2-2, with 7 bases fitting TRBD1. From germline, CDR1 is SGHRS and CDR2 YFSETQ. This CDR3 is built from 15 residues. V dropped 3 bases and J dropped 3; count of bases not matched to a gene: 5.

The chain is built from TRBV28 and TRBJ1-1; TRBD1 might be the D (6 bases). V lost 11 bases and J 0 bases, leaving 10 bases between the germline ends. From germline, CDR1 is MDHEN and CDR2 SYDVKM. The CDR3 runs 12 residues. The CDR3 nucleotides are TGTGCCGCGGACAGATTGAACACTGAAGCTTTCTTT. Amino acid sequence: CAADRLNTEAFF.

This clone came up once. The chain joins TRBV5-1 to TRBJ2-3, with D perhaps TRBD2 (6 bases). The V gene lost 0 bases and the J gene lost 1 base, with 9 bases spanning the gap. The CDR3 totals 15 residues. CDR1 is SGHRS, CDR2 YFSETQ, per germline. The CDR3, as DNA: TGCGCCAGCAGCTTGGACGGGAGCCGCACAGATACGCAGTATTTT. Residues: CASSLDGSRTDTQYF.

This chain joins TRBV6-5 and TRBJ1-4, with 8 positions matching TRBD1. This CDR3 has 15 amino acids. V lost 7 bases, J lost 8 bases, and 12 bases stayed unmatched. The germline gives CDR1 MNHEY, CDR2 SVGAGI. As DNA, the CDR3 is TGTGCCAGCAAGGAGGGGACAGGACCGGAAGAAAAACTGTTTTTT. Translated, it gives CASKEGTGPEEKLFF.

The genes are TRBV7-9 and TRBJ2-3; the D gene could be TRBD1 or TRBD2 (6 bases each). V dropped 1 base and J dropped 1 base, with 9 bases sitting between them. Germline assignment: CDR1 SEHNR and CDR2 FQNEAQ (reference sequence). The CDR3 covers 15 residues. The CDR3 nucleotides read TGTGCCAGCAGCTTAGACGGGGGCGGCACAGATACGCAGTATTTT. It translates to CASSLDGGGTDTQYF.